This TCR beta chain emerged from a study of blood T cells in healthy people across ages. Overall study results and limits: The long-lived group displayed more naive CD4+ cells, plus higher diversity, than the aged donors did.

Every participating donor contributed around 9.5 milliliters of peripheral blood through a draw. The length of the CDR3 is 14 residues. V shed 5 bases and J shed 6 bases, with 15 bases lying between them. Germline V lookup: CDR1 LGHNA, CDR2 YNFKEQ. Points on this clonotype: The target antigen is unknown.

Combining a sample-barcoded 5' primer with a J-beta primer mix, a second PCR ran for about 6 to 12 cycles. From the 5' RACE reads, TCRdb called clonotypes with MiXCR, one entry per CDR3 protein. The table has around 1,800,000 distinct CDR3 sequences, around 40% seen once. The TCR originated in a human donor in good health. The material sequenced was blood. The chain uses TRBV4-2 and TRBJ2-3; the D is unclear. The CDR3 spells CASSSRLGWDTQYF. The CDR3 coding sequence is TGTGCCAGCAGCTCCAGACTGGGCTGGGATACGCAGTATTTT.